Following are 14 T cell receptor beta chains from one sample sequenced in a study of vaccination effects on CD4 cells after COVID-19. Sequenced by immunoSEQ multiplex PCR; TCRdb stores in-frame clones only, minus some. Seen here are about 70,000 clones, about 69% observed once, and the top ten hold about 4.7%. Peptide-pool stimulation followed by sequencing identified expanded antigen-specific CD4+ clonotypes in the ViraFEST assay. The culture ran for approximately 10 days, and then CD4+ T cells were isolated. Their SARS-CoV-2 infection, verified by PCR, occurred between March and December 2020. These TCRs are of unknown antigen specificity. The sequences come from CD4+ T cells from PBMCs cultured with HIV peptides, collected before COVID-19 vaccination. Subset of the sample: HIV-1 Nef peptide pool negative control/reference culture. Every receptor here comes from a human donor who had a prior SARS-CoV-2 infection.

In this sample, this clone turned up a few times. V usage is TRBV10-1 and J usage is TRBJ2-7, with 9 nucleotides matching TRBD2. Trimming cost V 3 bases and J 3 bases; bases outside gene matches: 6. The CDR3 is 15 amino acids. CDR1 WNHNN and CDR2 SYGVQD come from the germline V gene (reference sequence). In DNA, the CDR3 is TGCGCCAGCAGTGAAAGAGCGGGAGGTCTCTACGAGCAGTACTTC. Its translation is CASSERAGGLYEQYF.

This chain joins TRBV15 and TRBJ2-1; D gene unclear. Germline CDR1 reads LNHNV; CDR2 reads YYDKDF (reference sequence). This CDR3 region has 14 residues. The V end was cut by 0 bases, the J end by 2 bases, with 5 bases between. CDR3 DNA sequence: TGTGCCACCAGCAGAGATTGGGCCTACAATGAGCAGTTCTTC. Protein: CATSRDWAYNEQFF.

The rearrangement joins TRBV6-6 to TRBJ1-5; 8 positions match TRBD1. J lost 0 bases, V lost 5 bases, and 9 bases had no gene match. Germline V gene lookup returns CDR1 MNHNY and CDR2 SVGAGI (reference sequence). The CDR3 has 17 amino acids. The CDR3 spells CASSPGQVLYSNQPQHF. CDR3 coding DNA: TGTGCCAGCAGTCCGGGACAGGTGTTGTATAGCAATCAGCCCCAGCATTTT.

The chain combines TRBV4-2 with TRBJ1-1; the D gene is possibly TRBD1 (5 bases). Germline V lookup: CDR1 LGHNA, CDR2 YNFKEQ. Trimming took 3 bases from V and 4 from J, leaving 9 bases between them. The CDR3 consists of 13 residues. The CDR3 DNA follows: TGTGCCAGCAGCCATCCTGGGGGCACTGAAGCTTTCTTT. Translated, it gives CASSHPGGTEAFF.

V and J are TRBV5-6 and TRBJ1-5, with D hard to call. The V end lost 0 bases, the J end lost 5 bases, and 3 bases lay between the germline ends. The CDR3 spans 12 residues. Germline-derived CDR1 and CDR2 are SGHDT and YYEEEE. The DNA for the CDR3 is TGTGCCAGCAGCTTGGTGGATCAGCCCCAGCATTTT. Amino acid sequence: CASSLVDQPQHF.

The chain joins TRBV4-1 to TRBJ1-2; D possibly corresponds to TRBD1 (5 bases). Deletions cut 0 bases from V and 4 bases from J, with 15 bases between. Germline CDR1 is MGHRA and CDR2 is YSYEKL. CDR3 length equals 16 residues. DNA for the CDR3: TGCGCCAGCAGCCAAGATTATAGTAAGGGACCCTATGGCTACACCTTC. Encoded protein: CASSQDYSKGPYGYTF.

J is TRBJ1-1 and V is TRBV9; D may be TRBD1 (6 bases). Germline V gene sequence: CDR1 SGDLS, CDR2 YYNGEE. The CDR3 loop spans 18 amino acids. The germline V and J ends were trimmed by 3 bases and 2 bases, with 23 bases remaining between them. The CDR3 is CASSDPRGGRVGNTEAFF. CDR3 nucleotides: TGTGCCAGCAGCGACCCCCGAGGGGGGCGGGTGGGAAACACTGAAGCTTTCTTT.

CDR3 DNA: TGTGCCACCAGTGATTTGGGACTAGCGGGAAGCACAGATACGCAGTATTTT. It translates to CATSDLGLAGSTDTQYF. The chain carries TRBV24-1 and TRBJ2-3; 12 bases fit TRBD2. Germline V gene data show CDR1 as KGHDR and CDR2 as SFDVKD. CDR3 length: 17 residues. V shed 0 bases, J shed 0 bases, and the junction held 0 bases outside the gene matches.

The CDR3 region is CATSDPGHGSGQPQHF. CDR3 bases: TGTGCCACCAGTGATCCGGGCCACGGGTCTGGTCAGCCCCAGCATTTT. The chain employs TRBV24-1 and TRBJ1-5; D remains ambiguous. Germline V CDR1 and CDR2: KGHDR, SFDVKD. CDR3 length: 16 amino acids. The germline V and J ends were trimmed by 3 bases and 6 bases, with 17 bases remaining between them.

The chain is built from TRBV5-6 and TRBJ2-3; maybe TRBD1 (5 bases). CDR1 and CDR2 from the germline V gene are SGHDT and YYEEEE. Trimming removed 6 bases at V and 0 bases at J, with 17 bases between. The CDR3 is 16 residues long. The CDR3 spells CASIRMGLGSTDTQYF. CDR3 bases: TGTGCCAGCATCCGAATGGGGCTGGGGAGCACAGATACGCAGTATTTT.

The rearrangement links TRBV7-2 to TRBJ2-7; D is possibly TRBD1 or TRBD2 (5 bases each). Deletions cut 0 bases from V and 3 bases from J, with 12 bases between. Germline V lookup: CDR1 SGHTA, CDR2 FQGNSA. This CDR3 comprises 15 residues. Here the CDR3 DNA reads TGTGCCAGCAGCTTAGCTCCGGGACGTAGCTACGAGCAGTACTTC. As protein: CASSLAPGRSYEQYF.

The genes are TRBV2 and TRBJ1-6, with 9 bases that match TRBD1. The CDR3 totals 17 residues. The V segment lost 7 bases and the J segment 6 bases; nucleotides outside the gene matches: 13. Germline CDR1 and CDR2: SNHLY and FYNNEI. This CDR3 is CASNLMTGGRTNSPLHF. The CDR3 nucleotides read TGTGCCAGCAACCTAATGACAGGGGGGCGTACTAATTCACCCCTCCACTTT.

This chain joins TRBV6-5 and TRBJ1-5; a weak D match, TRBD1 (5 bases). Trimming cost V 0 bases and J 1 base, with 7 bases left between them. There are 15 residues in the CDR3. CDR1 and CDR2 (germline): MNHEY, SVGAGI. The CDR3 spells CASSYSGGSNQPQHF. For the CDR3, the DNA is TGTGCCAGCAGTTACTCGGGGGGGAGCAATCAGCCCCAGCATTTT.

V is TRBV7-8 and J is TRBJ2-1; TRBD2 matches at 11 bases. From germline, CDR1 is SGHVS and CDR2 FQNEAQ. The junction had 4 bases not matched to a gene; V was cut back by 2 bases and J by 4 bases. CDR3 length: 16 amino acids. DNA for the CDR3: TGTGCCAGCAGCTTACTAGCGGGAGGTCAGTACAATGAGCAGTTCTTC. Protein: CASSLLAGGQYNEQFF.